Below, one T cell receptor beta chain is given with its context. The antigen is undetermined. These data originate in a study of T cell responses to AZD1222 COVID-19 vaccine. Generated by immunoSEQ multiplex PCR, the TCRdb table keeps only in-frame clones and is missing some. Seen here are 65,000 to 75,000 clones, roughly 84% observed once, and the top ten hold 21%. Germline V gene sequence: CDR1 LNHDA, CDR2 SQIVND (reference sequence). This CDR3 is 14 amino acids long. V shed 5 bases, J shed 7 bases, and the junction held 9 bases outside the gene matches. Study-wide results and caveats: Just a handful of people given AZD1222 tested seropositive at baseline. Unmutated regions of variants are reportedly targeted by nearly half of spike-specific TCRs. Spike-specific TCR repertoires showed rising breadth and depth after two AZD1222 doses.

The material was peripheral blood, obtained on day 0 of AZD1222 vaccination. The V and J genes are TRBV19 and TRBJ2-7, with TRBD2 matching over 9 bases. The receptor was isolated from an adult in good health. CDR3 sequence (DNA): TGTGCCAGTAGTTGGTCTAGCGGGATGTGGGAGCAGTACTTC. Translated: CASSWSSGMWEQYF.